This is a list of T cell receptor beta chains from one sample in a study of blood T cell repertoires in COVID-19. Here immunoSEQ multiplex PCR was the method, and the copy in TCRdb shows in-frame clones only, minus some. The sample holds around 230,000 clones, roughly 85% seen once. Sequenced input: peripheral blood. These receptors came from a middle-aged woman with active or convalescent COVID-19. CDR3s include the opening cysteine and the closing phenylalanine or tryptophan. Part of the rows lack a size; the others show once, few, many or a class for expanded clones.

V	size	J	CDR3
TRBV7-8	-	TRBJ2-1	CASSFGAAYNEQFF
TRBV3-1/TRBV3-2	-	TRBJ1-2	CASSQDSTAGTYGYTF
TRBV6-5	once	TRBJ2-1	CASTPRTSGSYLLFF
TRBV4-2	-	TRBJ2-3	CASSQESAGGRDTQYF
TRBV25-1	-	TRBJ1-4	CASSDWGATNEKLFF
TRBV30	-	TRBJ2-4	CAWSDLAGAGWAKNIQYF
TRBV5-1	-	TRBJ1-6	CASSGSSYNSPLHF
TRBV14	-	TRBJ2-7	CASRDGQGAIYEQYF
TRBV3-1/TRBV3-2	-	TRBJ1-1	CASSDGQLSNTEAFF
TRBV27	-	TRBJ1-2	CANASGTGRTGYTF
TRBV7-9	-	TRBJ2-3	CASSLRGSSDTQYF
TRBV25-1	-	TRBJ1-2	CASSPSRWVANYGYTF
TRBV24-1	-	TRBJ1-1	CATTGPDTEAFF
TRBV24-1	-	TRBJ2-7	CATSSAGGGYEQYF
TRBV5-5	-	TRBJ1-5	CASSYLGSGQGAQPQHF
TRBV7-6	-	TRBJ2-7	CASSRGGQAGYEQYF
TRBV5-1	-	TRBJ2-2	CASSFPWTGGDTGELFF
TRBV5-4	-	TRBJ2-3	CASSLGADTQYF
TRBV6-2/TRBV6-3	-	TRBJ2-5	CASSYVGLAQETQYF
TRBV7-8	-	TRBJ1-3	CASRPTGLHSGNTIYF
TRBV15	-	TRBJ2-5	CATSRDFIARQETQYF
TRBV11-3	-	TRBJ2-7	CASSSRTSGSYEQYF
TRBV11-2	-	TRBJ2-2	CATRAQGGTGELFF
TRBV24-1	-	TRBJ1-1	CATSDQGRPEAFF
TRBV4-2	-	TRBJ1-3	CASSQETASSGNTIYF
TRBV4-1	once	TRBJ1-1	CASSQGGGGTEAFF
TRBV2	-	TRBJ1-5	CASSGDREGQPQHF
TRBV20-1	-	TRBJ2-7	CSASDRGPREQYF
TRBV10-1	-	TRBJ2-3	CASPVAGGHQDTQYF
TRBV4-1	-	TRBJ1-5	CASSLHTGLTDQPQHF
TRBV15	-	TRBJ1-5	CATSRDTGGQPQHF
TRBV7-2	once	TRBJ2-7	CASSLAPRGWYEQYF
TRBV12-3/TRBV12-4	-	TRBJ1-2	CASTKAQYGYTF